This T cell receptor beta chain appears in the sequencing data of a study of sequential checkpoint blockade in melanoma. Clones were sequenced by immunoSEQ multiplex PCR, and TCRdb holds only the in-frame ones, with some missing. This table has under 20,000 clones, over 70% appearing once. Noted treatment: randomized to nivolumab then ipilimumab (arm A) or the reverse (arm B). No patient had prior DNA-damaging chemotherapy. This clonotype was obtained from a human donor with melanoma. Sequencing used CD8+ T cells sorted from blood (inferred from file names), obtained from a patient given nivolumab and ipilimumab in sequence.

The CDR3 loop reads CASSEHGLAGERSYNEQFF. CDR3 in DNA: TGTGCCAGCAGCGAACACGGACTAGCGGGGGAAAGGTCCTACAATGAGCAGTTCTTC. The chain joins TRBV6-1 to TRBJ2-1; 13 nucleotides align to TRBD2. Germline values: CDR1 MNHNS, CDR2 SASEGT. This CDR3 has 19 amino acids. V lost 6 bases to trimming and J lost 1 base; unmatched junction nucleotides: 12.